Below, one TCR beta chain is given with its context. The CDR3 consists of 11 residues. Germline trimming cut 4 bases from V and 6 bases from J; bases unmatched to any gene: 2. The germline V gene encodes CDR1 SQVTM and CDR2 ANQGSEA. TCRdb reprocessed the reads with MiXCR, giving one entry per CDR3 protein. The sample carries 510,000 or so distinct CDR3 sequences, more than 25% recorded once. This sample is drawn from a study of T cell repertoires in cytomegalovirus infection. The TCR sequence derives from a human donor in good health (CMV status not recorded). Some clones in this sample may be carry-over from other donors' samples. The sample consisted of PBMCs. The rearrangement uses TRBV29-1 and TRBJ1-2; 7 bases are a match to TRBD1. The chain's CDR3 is CSVAQGNGYTF. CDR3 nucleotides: TGCAGCGTTGCACAGGGGAATGGCTACACCTTC.